The 21 T cell receptor beta chains below come from one sample, sequenced in a study of CD8 T cells in ankylosing spondylitis. MiXCR was run by TCRdb on the 5' RACE reads, yielding one entry per CDR3 protein. This sample has over 700,000 distinct CDR3 sequences, with around 17% found just once. Study observations and caveats: A motif in TCR beta, a set of eight highly homologous variants, appeared characteristic of ankylosing spondylitis blood.

Their target antigens are unknown. Sequencing used blood, either unsorted or a sorted T cell fraction (not recorded which). The receptors here all came from a male donor with ankylosing spondylitis.

Only a few counts were recorded for this clonotype. The chain joins TRBV20-1 to TRBJ1-4, with TRBD1 matching over 7 bases. The CDR3 length is 13 residues. J gave up 1 base and V 6 bases, and 2 bases lay outside the gene matches. Germline V gene lookup returns CDR1 DFQATT and CDR2 SNEGSKA (reference sequence). The CDR3 DNA is TGCAGTGCGCGGGACAGAACTAATGAAAAACTGTTTTTT. Residues: CSARDRTNEKLFF.

The CDR3 DNA is TGTGCCAGCAGTTTAGTTGCCGGGGCTGGGAACACCGGGGAGCTGTTTTTT. Translation: CASSLVAGAGNTGELFF. The chain is built from TRBV12-3 or TRBV12-4 and TRBJ2-2, with D perhaps matching TRBD1 or TRBD2 (5 bases each). Trimming cost V 1 base and J 1 base, with 13 bases left between them. The CDR3 consists of 17 residues.

The chain employs TRBV5-6 and TRBJ1-1; 10 bases map to TRBD1. The CDR3 runs 14 residues. V dropped 3 bases and J dropped 5; count of bases not matched to a gene: 4. Germline V gives CDR1 SGHDT, CDR2 YYEEEE. CDR3 DNA sequence: TGTGCCAGCAGCTGGCGGGACAGGGGAACTGAAGCTTTCTTT. Amino acid sequence: CASSWRDRGTEAFF. Looking up the rest from reference TRBV5-6 and TRBJ1-1 gives the full variable domain: DAGVTQSPTHLIKTRGQQVTLRCSPKSGHDTVSWYQQALGQGPQFIFQYYEEEERQRGNFPDRFSGHQFPNYSSELNVNALLLGDSALYLCASSWRDRGTEAFFGQGTRLTVV.

This clonotype was seen more than once but under ten times. This chain links TRBV12-3 or TRBV12-4 with TRBJ1-1; unclear D gene. The CDR3 runs to 15 residues. The V end was cut by 1 base, the J end by 1 base, with 10 bases between. In DNA, the CDR3 is TGTGCCAGCAGTTTAGACGGTTGGGGGAACACTGAAGCTTTCTTT. It encodes CASSLDGWGNTEAFF.

Only a few counts were recorded for this clonotype. This chain connects TRBV4-1 to TRBJ2-5; no clear D. The CDR3 runs 16 residues. The germline V gene encodes CDR1 MGHRA and CDR2 YSYEKL. The ends were cut back, 0 bases at V and 1 base at J, with 12 bases in the middle. The CDR3 reads CASSQDSIDLQETQYF. CDR3 sequence (DNA): TGCGCCAGCAGCCAAGATAGCATAGACCTCCAAGAGACCCAGTACTTC.

The chain is built from TRBV9 and TRBJ2-1; 15 positions agree with TRBD2. The trim removed 4 bases at V and 1 base at J, leaving 6 bases unmatched. The CDR3 runs to 18 residues. Looked up from germline, CDR1 is SGDLS and CDR2 is YYNGEE. The CDR3 DNA is TGTGCCAGCAGCCCGGGACTAGCGGGGGGTATATCCTACAATGAGCAGTTCTTC. Protein product: CASSPGLAGGISYNEQFF. The full variable domain, rest sourced from reference TRBV9 and TRBJ2-1, is DSGVTQTPKHLITATGQRVTLRCSPRSGDLSVYWYQQSLDQGLQFLIQYYNGEERAKGNILERFSAQQFPDLHSELNLSSLELGDSALYFCASSPGLAGGISYNEQFFGPGTRLTVL.

The chain joins TRBV6-2 or TRBV6-3 to TRBJ2-6; D is ambiguous. The CDR3 totals 15 residues. V lost 6 bases and J lost 2, with 11 bases in between. The germline V gene has CDR1 MNHEY and CDR2 SVGEGT. The CDR3 DNA follows: TGTGCCAGCAGAACGAAGGGTGCTGGGGCCAACGTCCTGACTTTC. Amino acids: CASRTKGAGANVLTF.

This clonotype was seen a handful of times. The CDR3: CSARDWKTDNQPQHF. CDR3 sequence (DNA): TGCAGTGCTAGAGATTGGAAGACAGACAATCAGCCCCAGCATTTT. This rearrangement joins TRBV20-1 to TRBJ1-5; D may be TRBD1 (5 bases). The ends were cut back, 0 bases at V and 3 bases at J, with 12 bases in the middle. Germline V lookup: CDR1 DFQATT, CDR2 SNEGSKA (reference sequence). The CDR3 loop spans 15 amino acids.

This chain joins TRBV6-1 and TRBJ1-1; a possible D gene is TRBD1 (5 bases). With 4 bases removed from V and 1 base from J, the gap between germline ends came to 13 bases. The germline CDR1 and CDR2 sequences are MNHNS and SASEGT. This CDR3 has 15 amino acids. As DNA, the CDR3 is TGTGCCAGCAGTGCCCTGGGACGGCAGAACACTGAAGCTTTCTTT. This codes for CASSALGRQNTEAFF.

This clonotype was counted a few times. The rearrangement uses TRBV2 and TRBJ2-2; 7 nucleotides match TRBD1. Unmatched junction bases numbered 9, after V lost 6 bases and J lost 5 bases. Per germline, CDR1 SNHLY and CDR2 FYNNEI. The CDR3 is made up of 15 amino acids. Written as DNA, the CDR3 is TGTGCCAGCAGCGCGACAGGGCTGGGAACCGGGGAGCTGTTTTTT. It encodes CASSATGLGTGELFF.

This clonotype has more than one count but fewer than ten. The V and J genes are TRBV20-1 and TRBJ2-5, with 12 bases identical to TRBD2. CDR3 length equals 14 residues. Trimming removed 3 bases from V and 5 bases from J; junction bases left unmatched: 4. The V gene's germline CDR1 is DFQATT and CDR2 SNEGSKA (reference sequence). CDR3 in amino acids: CSARRGTSGETQYF. CDR3 nucleotide sequence: TGCAGTGCTAGGAGGGGGACTAGCGGGGAGACCCAGTACTTC.

This clonotype appeared many times. The rearrangement uses TRBV5-1 and TRBJ2-2; D remains unclear. Per germline, CDR1 SGHRS and CDR2 YFSETQ. This CDR3 is 14 amino acids long. Between the trimmed V and J ends, which lost 5 bases and 5 bases, there was a span of 13 bases. CDR3 amino acids: CASRTSVDTGELFF. CDR3 sequence (DNA): TGCGCCAGCAGAACGTCAGTGGATACCGGGGAGCTGTTTTTT.

The chain combines TRBV7-2 with TRBJ1-2; D call uncertain. CDR3 length: 14 amino acids. V was clipped by 1 base and J by 0 bases, with 6 bases between them. The V gene's germline CDR1 is SGHTA and CDR2 FQGNSA. The CDR3 loop is CASSLVSANYGYTF. CDR3 nucleotide sequence: TGTGCCAGCAGCTTAGTCTCGGCTAACTATGGCTACACCTTC.

This clonotype has just a few counts. This chain links TRBV7-8 with TRBJ1-3; D remains ambiguous. V lost 5 bases to trimming and J lost 4 bases, with 12 bases between them. The CDR3 is 14 amino acids. CDR1 is SGHVS, CDR2 FQNEAQ, per germline. CDR3 sequence: CASSVRGSGNTIYF. CDR3 DNA sequence: TGTGCCAGCAGCGTAAGAGGGTCCGGAAACACCATATATTTT.

This clonotype was found a few times. The chain uses TRBV14 and TRBJ2-6; D ambiguous. V lost 5 bases to trimming and J lost 0 bases, with 11 bases between them. The CDR3 is made up of 16 amino acids. Germline-derived CDR1 and CDR2 are SGHDN and FVKESK. CDR3 nucleotides: TGTGCCAGCAGCGGTACCCCGAGCTCTGGGGCCAACGTCCTGACTTTC. Protein: CASSGTPSSGANVLTF.

The rearrangement joins TRBV5-6 to TRBJ2-1; D call uncertain. The V gene lost 2 bases and the J gene lost 5 bases, with 17 bases spanning the gap. The CDR3 covers 16 residues. Germline-derived CDR1 and CDR2 are SGHDT and YYEEEE. The CDR3 DNA follows: TGTGCCAGCAGCTTTGGTCAGGTCCCCACACACAATGAGCAGTTCTTC. Residues: CASSFGQVPTHNEQFF.

This clonotype showed up many times. The chain carries TRBV20-1 and TRBJ2-5; 7 bases agree with TRBD1. Trimming at V came to 5 bases and at J to 5 bases, leaving 14 bases not matched to a gene. The germline CDR1 and CDR2 sequences are DFQATT and SNEGSKA (reference sequence). CDR3 length: 15 residues. The CDR3 DNA reads TGCAGTGCTCCGCCGCTGGGACAGTACAGCGAGACCCAGTACTTC. This codes for CSAPPLGQYSETQYF.

The chain has TRBV7-9 and TRBJ2-1, with 11 nucleotides matching TRBD1. Germline values: CDR1 SEHNR, CDR2 FQNEAQ (reference sequence). This CDR3 is 15 amino acids long. V shed 3 bases, J shed 5 bases, and the junction held 3 bases outside the gene matches. Here the CDR3 reads CASSFGTGGHNEQFF. In nucleotides, the CDR3 is TGTGCCAGCAGCTTCGGGACAGGGGGACACAATGAGCAGTTCTTC.

The rearrangement uses TRBV5-1 and TRBJ1-2; possible D gene TRBD1, 5 bases. Trimming took off 0 bases at V and 8 bases at J, with 14 bases between the two ends. In germline, CDR1 is SGHRS, CDR2 YFSETQ. The CDR3 is 14 residues long. CDR3 sequence (DNA): TGCGCCAGCAGCTTGGAGACAGAACCAAGGGGCTACACCTTC. Translated: CASSLETEPRGYTF.

This clonotype was counted a few times. The chain has TRBV12-3 or TRBV12-4 and TRBJ2-7; D perhaps matches TRBD2 (6 bases). V was trimmed by 2 bases and J by 6 bases, leaving 11 bases between them. The CDR3 runs to 13 residues. This chain's CDR3 is CASSLLEGGEQYF. The CDR3 nucleotides are TGTGCCAGCAGTTTACTGGAGGGAGGCGAGCAGTACTTC.

The sample holds a few counts of this clonotype. One end of the junction is discordant with germline, which a read error may explain. This rearrangement joins TRBV20-1 to TRBJ2-7; the match to TRBD1 covers 8 bases. The CDR3 is made up of 14 amino acids. Germline loops: CDR1 DFQATT, CDR2 SNEGSKA (reference sequence). The CDR3 protein is CSARGQGGLYEQYF. For the CDR3, the DNA is TGCAGTGCAAGAGGACAGGGTGGCCTCTACGAGCAGTACTTC.